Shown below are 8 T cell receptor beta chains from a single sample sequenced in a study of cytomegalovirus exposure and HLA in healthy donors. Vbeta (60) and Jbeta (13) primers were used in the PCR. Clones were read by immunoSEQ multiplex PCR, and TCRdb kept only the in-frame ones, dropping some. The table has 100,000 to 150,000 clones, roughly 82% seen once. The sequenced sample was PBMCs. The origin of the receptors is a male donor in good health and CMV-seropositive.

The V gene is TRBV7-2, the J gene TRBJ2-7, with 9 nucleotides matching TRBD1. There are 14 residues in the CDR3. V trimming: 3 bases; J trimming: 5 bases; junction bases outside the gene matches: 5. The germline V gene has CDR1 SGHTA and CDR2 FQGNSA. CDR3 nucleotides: TGTGCCAGCAGCTTCCGGACAGGGGCCCACGAGCAGTACTTC. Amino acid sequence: CASSFRTGAHEQYF. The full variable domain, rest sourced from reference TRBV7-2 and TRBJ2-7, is GAGVSQSPSNKVTEKGKDVELRCDPISGHTALYWYRQSLGQGLEFLIYFQGNSAPDKSGLPSDRFSAERTGGSVSTLTIQRTQQEDSAVYLCASSFRTGAHEQYFGPGTRLTVT.

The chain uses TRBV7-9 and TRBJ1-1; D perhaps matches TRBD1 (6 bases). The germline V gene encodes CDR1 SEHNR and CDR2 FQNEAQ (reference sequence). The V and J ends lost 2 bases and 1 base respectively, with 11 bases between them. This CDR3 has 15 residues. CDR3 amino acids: CASSLQGHQNTEAFF. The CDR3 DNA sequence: TGTGCCAGCAGCTTACAGGGACATCAGAACACTGAAGCTTTCTTT. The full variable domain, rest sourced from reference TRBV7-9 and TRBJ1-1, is DTGVSQNPRHKITKRGQNVTFRCDPISEHNRLYWYRQTLGQGPEFLTYFQNEAQLEKSRLLSDRFSAERPKGSFSTLEIQRTEQGDSAMYLCASSLQGHQNTEAFFGQGTRLTVV.

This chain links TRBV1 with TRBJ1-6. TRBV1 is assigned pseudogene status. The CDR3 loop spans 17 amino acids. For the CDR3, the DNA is TGCACCAGCAGCCATTCTTCTCGGGTCCGAAAGCGGTCACCCCTCCACTTT. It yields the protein CTSSHSSRVRKRSPLHF.

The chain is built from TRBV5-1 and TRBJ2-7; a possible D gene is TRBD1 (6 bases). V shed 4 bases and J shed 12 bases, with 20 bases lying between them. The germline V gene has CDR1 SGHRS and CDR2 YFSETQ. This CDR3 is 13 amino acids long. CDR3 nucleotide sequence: TGCGCCAGCAGCCCCGACCCAGGGGATAAAACGTACTTC. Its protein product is CASSPDPGDKTYF.

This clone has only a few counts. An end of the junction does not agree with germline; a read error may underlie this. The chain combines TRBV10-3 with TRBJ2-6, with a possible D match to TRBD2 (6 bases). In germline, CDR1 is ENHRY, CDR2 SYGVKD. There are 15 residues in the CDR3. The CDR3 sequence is CAISDGGTGANGLTF. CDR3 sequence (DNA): TGTGCCATCAGTGATGGGGGGACTGGGGCCAACGGCCTGACTTTC.

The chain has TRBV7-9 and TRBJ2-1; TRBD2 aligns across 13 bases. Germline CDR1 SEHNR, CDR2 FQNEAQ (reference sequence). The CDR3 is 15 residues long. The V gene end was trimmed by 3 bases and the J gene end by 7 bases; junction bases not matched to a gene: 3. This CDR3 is CASSLTSGGLNEQFF. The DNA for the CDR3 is TGTGCCAGCAGCTTGACTAGCGGGGGGTTGAATGAGCAGTTCTTC. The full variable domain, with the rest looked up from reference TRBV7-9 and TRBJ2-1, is DTGVSQNPRHKITKRGQNVTFRCDPISEHNRLYWYRQTLGQGPEFLTYFQNEAQLEKSRLLSDRFSAERPKGSFSTLEIQRTEQGDSAMYLCASSLTSGGLNEQFFGPGTRLTVL.

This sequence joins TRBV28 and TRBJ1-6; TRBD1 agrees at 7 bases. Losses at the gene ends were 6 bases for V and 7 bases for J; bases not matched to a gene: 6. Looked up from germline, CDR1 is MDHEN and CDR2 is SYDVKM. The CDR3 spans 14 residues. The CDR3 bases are TGTGCCAGCAGCTACGGGGACAGCAATTCACCCCTCCACTTT. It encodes CASSYGDSNSPLHF.

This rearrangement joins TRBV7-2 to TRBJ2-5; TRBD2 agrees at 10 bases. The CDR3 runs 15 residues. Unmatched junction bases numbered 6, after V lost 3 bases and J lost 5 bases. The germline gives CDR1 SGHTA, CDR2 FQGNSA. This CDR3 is CASSFASGSGETQYF. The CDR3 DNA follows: TGTGCCAGCAGCTTTGCTAGCGGGAGCGGTGAGACCCAGTACTTC.